The 15 T cell receptor beta chains below all came from one sample that was sequenced in a study of vaccination effects on CD4 cells after COVID-19. These receptors are not linked to any known antigen. The repertoire was sequenced with immunoSEQ multiplex PCR; TCRdb's copy has only in-frame clones and lacks some. The table includes around 47,000 clones, 65% to 70% detected once. Antigen-specific CD4+ T cells expanded by the ViraFEST assay with viral peptide pools were then sequenced. The authors isolated CD4+ T cells after about eleven days of culture. The person's infection with SARS-CoV-2, confirmed by PCR, took place between March and December 2020. The sample consisted of CD4+ T cells from PBMCs cultured with a peptide pool, taken before COVID-19 vaccination. The receptors shown here come from a human donor who had a prior SARS-CoV-2 infection.

The chain combines TRBV6-1 with TRBJ2-1; the D gene is possibly TRBD2 (6 bases). The CDR3 has 11 residues. In germline, CDR1 is MNHNS, CDR2 SASEGT. The V and J ends lost 3 bases and 12 bases respectively, with 9 bases between them. CDR3 residues: CASSDTGAQFF. CDR3 in DNA: TGTGCCAGCAGTGATACGGGAGCGCAGTTCTTC.

This chain connects TRBV3-1 (or the pseudogene TRBV3-2) to TRBJ2-2; 10 bases are shared with TRBD2. With V trimmed by 1 base and J by 7 bases, 9 bases remained unmatched. From germline, CDR1 is LGHDT and CDR2 YNNKEL (reference sequence). CDR3 length: 17 residues. The CDR3 reads CASSQVSLAGRGGELFF. For the CDR3, the DNA is TGTGCCAGCAGCCAAGTGTCACTAGCGGGGAGGGGCGGGGAGCTGTTTTTT.

This clone was counted between two and nine times. V is TRBV30 and J is TRBJ2-7; maybe TRBD2 (5 bases). The CDR3 totals 11 residues. Trimming removed 0 bases at V and 6 bases at J, with 6 bases between. Germline CDR1 GTSNPN, CDR2 SVGIG (reference sequence). The CDR3 region is CAWSVRGEQYF. The CDR3 coding sequence is TGTGCCTGGAGTGTTCGGGGCGAGCAGTACTTC.

The chain has TRBV6-1 and TRBJ2-3, with D possibly TRBD1 on 6 matching bases. The V end lost 6 bases, the J end lost 0 bases, and 16 bases lay between the germline ends. The CDR3 is made up of 16 amino acids. Germline CDR1 and CDR2: MNHNS and SASEGT. As DNA, the CDR3 is TGTGCCAGCAGGGAAAGACAGGTGGATAGCACAGATACGCAGTATTTT. This sequence encodes CASRERQVDSTDTQYF.

The chain uses TRBV15 and TRBJ1-1; TRBD1 matches at 7 bases. V shed 4 bases and J 3 bases; nucleotides not matched to a gene: 5. The CDR3 totals 14 residues. Germline V lookup: CDR1 LNHNV, CDR2 YYDKDF (reference sequence). Here the CDR3 reads CATSTGQRDTEAFF. The CDR3 nucleotides are TGTGCCACCAGCACGGGACAGAGGGACACTGAAGCTTTCTTT.

This clone was observed a few times. This chain uses TRBV7-9 with TRBJ2-1, with 9 positions matching TRBD2. In germline, CDR1 is SEHNR, CDR2 FQNEAQ (reference sequence). With V trimmed by 1 base and J by 3 bases, 4 bases remained unmatched. The CDR3 is 16 amino acids. Here the CDR3 DNA reads TGTGCCAGCAGCTTAGGTCCAGCGGGAGGCTACAATGAGCAGTTCTTC. Amino acids: CASSLGPAGGYNEQFF.

This clone has only a few counts. The chain uses TRBV27 and TRBJ2-1; 12 bases align to TRBD2. This CDR3 region has 15 residues. The ends lost 6 bases at V and 0 bases at J; junction bases unmatched: 0. CDR1 and CDR2 (germline): MNHEY, SMNVEV (reference sequence). CDR3 in amino acids: CASRTSGSSYNEQFF. The CDR3 bases are TGTGCCAGCAGGACTAGCGGGAGCTCCTACAATGAGCAGTTCTTC.

The rearrangement joins TRBV11-2 to TRBJ1-4; D possibly corresponds to TRBD1 (6 bases). Per the germline V gene, CDR1 is SGHAT and CDR2 is FQNNGV. The V gene lost 7 bases and the J gene lost 7 bases, with 16 bases spanning the gap. The CDR3 runs to 14 residues. The CDR3 spells CASTDRTSPEKLFF. Here the CDR3 DNA reads TGTGCCAGCACCGACAGGACCTCCCCTGAAAAACTGTTTTTT.

The chain combines TRBV18 with TRBJ2-5, with TRBD1 identical over 9 bases. The CDR3 is made up of 15 amino acids. CDR1 KGHSH and CDR2 LQKENI come from the germline V gene. Trimming removed 4 bases from V and 3 bases from J; junction bases left unmatched: 6. In DNA form, the CDR3 reads TGTGCCAGCTCACTCCACAGGGGGCTAGAAGAGACCCAGTACTTC. Its translation: CASSLHRGLEETQYF.

The V call is TRBV5-1, the J call TRBJ2-7; 10 positions match TRBD2. With V trimmed by 2 bases and J by 3 bases, 5 bases remained unmatched. The germline V gene encodes CDR1 SGHRS and CDR2 YFSETQ. This CDR3 contains 15 residues. The CDR3 DNA reads TGCGCCAGCAGCTTCGTGGCTAGCGGGGGCTACGAGCAGTACTTC. Encoded protein: CASSFVASGGYEQYF.

V gene TRBV3-1 (or the pseudogene TRBV3-2) combines with J gene TRBJ2-7; no clear D gene. The CDR3 runs to 16 residues. The ends were cut back, 0 bases at V and 2 bases at J, with 14 bases in the middle. Germline V CDR1 and CDR2: LGHDT, YNNKEL (reference sequence). The CDR3 DNA is TGTGCCAGCAGCCAAGATCTACCCGGTATACCCTACGAGCAGTACTTC. This translates into CASSQDLPGIPYEQYF.

The rearrangement links TRBV12-5 to TRBJ2-7; a possible D gene is TRBD1 (6 bases). Trimming pared 5 bases from V and 2 bases from J, leaving 13 bases between. CDR1 is LGHNT and CDR2 is FRNRAP in the germline V gene. The CDR3 covers 14 residues. Written as DNA, the CDR3 is TGTGCTAGTGGTACCGACAGGAAAGCCTACGAGCAGTACTTC. Protein: CASGTDRKAYEQYF.

CDR3 protein: CAWSIGASARQPQHF. Here the CDR3 DNA reads TGTGCCTGGAGCATAGGGGCCTCCGCAAGGCAGCCCCAGCATTTT. The chain recombines TRBV30 with TRBJ1-5; a weak D match, TRBD1 (5 bases). The CDR3 sequence is 15 residues long. V was shortened by 3 bases and J by 7 bases, with 19 bases between the two germline ends. Per the germline V gene, CDR1 is GTSNPN and CDR2 is SVGIG (reference sequence).

The chain is built from TRBV7-2 and TRBJ2-3; no definite D call. Trimming pared 1 base from V and 0 bases from J, leaving 14 bases between. CDR1 SGHTA and CDR2 FQGNSA come from the germline V gene. CDR3 length: 17 amino acids. CDR3: CASSLVGMASSTDTQYF. DNA for the CDR3: TGTGCCAGCAGCTTAGTGGGGATGGCTTCAAGCACAGATACGCAGTATTTT.

This clone showed up just a few times. The V gene is TRBV10-3, the J gene TRBJ2-7, with D perhaps TRBD1 (7 bases). This CDR3 is built from 17 residues. Trimming removed 0 bases from V and 7 bases from J, with 22 bases in between. Germline V lookup: CDR1 ENHRY, CDR2 SYGVKD. Written as DNA, the CDR3 is TGTGCCATCAGTGAGTCTGGGCGGGGACAGTCTCTACGAGAGCAGTACTTC. This encodes CAISESGRGQSLREQYF.